The 18 T cell receptor beta chains below all came from one sample that was sequenced in a study of control samples from healthy donors and cancer patients. TCRdb keeps only in-frame clones here, not all; method: immunoSEQ multiplex PCR. The sample lists about 98,000 clones, roughly 83% occurring once. The sample was blood. The receptor set was obtained from a woman in her twenties or thirties in good health.

The chain couples TRBV9 to TRBJ1-2; TRBD1 matches at 9 bases. The CDR3 has 16 residues. Per the germline V gene, CDR1 is SGDLS and CDR2 is YYNGEE. With V trimmed by 3 bases and J by 4 bases, 10 bases remained unmatched. The CDR3 region is CASSATGGAPLYGYTF. DNA of the CDR3: TGTGCCAGCAGCGCCACAGGGGGCGCCCCCCTCTATGGCTACACCTTC.

This chain uses TRBV24-1 with TRBJ2-7, with 8 bases that match TRBD1. CDR3 size: 13 residues. Trimming at V came to 9 bases and at J to 3 bases, leaving 6 bases not matched to a gene. From germline, CDR1 is KGHDR and CDR2 SFDVKD. The CDR3 DNA is TGTGCCACCTGCCGAGGACAGGGCTACGAGCAGTACTTC. Protein: CATCRGQGYEQYF.

The chain couples TRBV5-1 to TRBJ1-5; D remains unclear. The germline CDR1 and CDR2 sequences are SGHRS and YFSETQ. This CDR3 spans 14 amino acids. Trimming pared 0 bases from V and 1 base from J, leaving 5 bases between. CDR3 DNA: TGCGCCAGCAGCTTGGAAGGGAGCAATCAGCCCCAGCATTTT. This sequence encodes CASSLEGSNQPQHF.

The table lists this clone with a few counts. V is TRBV6-2 or TRBV6-3 and J is TRBJ2-3, with unresolved D. This CDR3 has 13 amino acids. Germline CDR1 is MNHEY and CDR2 is SVGEGT. V was pared by 5 bases and J by 1 base, with 7 bases between. The CDR3, as DNA: TGTGCCAGCAGTCCCCCGGGCACAGATACGCAGTATTTT. It translates to CASSPPGTDTQYF.

The V and J genes are TRBV20-1 and TRBJ2-1; D not resolved. Germline-derived CDR1 and CDR2 are DFQATT and SNEGSKA (reference sequence). V was cut by 3 bases and J by 8 bases, with 8 bases left in between. This CDR3 has 11 amino acids. In nucleotides, the CDR3 is TGCAGTGCTAGGGTTTTTGATGAGCAGTTCTTC. It yields the protein CSARVFDEQFF.

J is TRBJ2-3 and V is TRBV5-4, with a weak D call TRBD1 (5 bases). V was pared by 7 bases and J by 2 bases, with 11 bases between. Looked up from germline, CDR1 is SGHNT and CDR2 is YYREEE (reference sequence). The CDR3 has 13 residues. As DNA, the CDR3 is TGTGCCAGCTGGGGCCAGCTCACAGATACGCAGTATTTT. Amino acid sequence: CASWGQLTDTQYF.

The chain joins TRBV19 to TRBJ1-6, with D possibly TRBD1 on 5 matching bases. The germline gives CDR1 LNHDA, CDR2 SQIVND (reference sequence). Trimming pared 4 bases from V and 12 bases from J, leaving 22 bases between. There are 16 residues in the CDR3. The DNA of the CDR3 is TGTGCCAGTAGTACAACACTGGGGACCGCCGTTGTACCCCTCCACTTT. Translated: CASSTTLGTAVVPLHF.

This clone occurred a few times. The chain links TRBV7-9 to TRBJ2-7; the D is unclear. Trimming removed 5 bases from V and 4 bases from J, with 9 bases in between. Germline V CDR1 and CDR2: SEHNR, FQNEAQ (reference sequence). This CDR3 is built from 12 residues. CDR3 residues: CASSTDFYEQYF. CDR3 sequence (DNA): TGTGCCAGCAGCACTGACTTTTACGAGCAGTACTTC.

This clone turned up a few times. This rearrangement joins TRBV6-1 to TRBJ2-1; perhaps TRBD1 as D (5 bases). V lost 3 bases and J lost 6, with 18 bases in between. The CDR3 covers 16 residues. Germline lookup yields CDR1 MNHNS and CDR2 SASEGT. CDR3 sequence: CASSEMTAGWGNEQFF. The CDR3 DNA is TGTGCCAGCAGTGAGATGACAGCCGGGTGGGGCAATGAGCAGTTCTTC.

This CDR3 is CASSVAHRGSGANVLTF. CDR3 DNA sequence: TGTGCCAGCAGCGTAGCTCATCGGGGCTCTGGGGCCAACGTCCTGACTTTC. The rearrangement uses TRBV9 and TRBJ2-6; possibly TRBD2 for D (5 bases). The germline gives CDR1 SGDLS, CDR2 YYNGEE. The CDR3 loop spans 17 amino acids. Trimming took off 0 bases at V and 0 bases at J, with 10 bases between the two ends.

The genes are TRBV4-1 and TRBJ2-5; D might be TRBD2 (6 bases). The CDR3 runs 16 residues. In germline, CDR1 is MGHRA, CDR2 YSYEKL. With 1 base removed from V and 5 bases from J, the gap between germline ends came to 17 bases. CDR3 sequence: CASSQVLGGLAETQYF. The CDR3 DNA reads as TGCGCCAGCAGCCAAGTGCTCGGGGGACTTGCGGAGACCCAGTACTTC.

The rearrangement joins TRBV6-5 to TRBJ2-3, with D possibly TRBD1 on 7 matching bases. The V and J ends lost 4 bases and 4 bases respectively, with 18 bases between them. Germline values: CDR1 MNHEY, CDR2 SVGAGI. This CDR3 spans 16 amino acids. The CDR3 DNA reads TGTGCCAGCAGTTTTCGCGGACAGGTAGCGGCAGATACGCAGTATTTT. As protein: CASSFRGQVAADTQYF.

The chain is built from TRBV27 and TRBJ2-3, with D perhaps given as TRBD1 or TRBD2 (5 bases each). The germline gives CDR1 MNHEY, CDR2 SMNVEV (reference sequence). The CDR3 is 15 amino acids. Deletions cut 4 bases from V and 6 bases from J, with 17 bases between. CDR3 region: CASSSTDPSWDTQYF. The CDR3 DNA reads TGTGCCAGCAGTTCGACAGACCCTAGCTGGGATACGCAGTATTTT.

The gene calls are TRBV4-3 and TRBJ1-2; 7 bases match TRBD1. Germline CDR1 reads LGHNA; CDR2 reads YSLEER. CDR3 length: 16 residues. J lost 4 bases, V lost 0 bases, and 8 bases had no gene match. In nucleotides, the CDR3 is TGCGCCAGCAGCCAAGAGATGCCAGGACAGGTCTATGGCTACACCTTC. It encodes CASSQEMPGQVYGYTF.

The chain is built from TRBV7-3 and TRBJ1-5; TRBD1 might be the D (6 bases). Trimming stripped 4 bases from V and 6 bases from J, with 31 bases between. Per germline, CDR1 SGHTA and CDR2 FQGTGA. The CDR3 spans 20 residues. CDR3 bases: TGTGCCAGCAGCTCTAAAAGGGGGGAAGAACGGATTTTTTGGGGTCAGCCCCAGCATTTT. Protein: CASSSKRGEERIFWGQPQHF.

The rearrangement uses TRBV11-2 and TRBJ2-3; 10 positions match TRBD2. Germline trimming cut 0 bases from V and 6 bases from J; bases unmatched to any gene: 3. Germline loops: CDR1 SGHAT, CDR2 FQNNGV. This CDR3 has 15 amino acids. The CDR3 loop is CASSLELAGMDTQYF. Written as DNA, the CDR3 is TGTGCCAGCAGCTTAGAACTAGCGGGAATGGATACGCAGTATTTT. The full variable domain, with the rest looked up from reference TRBV11-2 and TRBJ2-3, is EAGVAQSPRYKIIEKRQSVAFWCNPISGHATLYWYQQILGQGPKLLIQFQNNGVVDDSQLPKDRFSAERLKGVDSTLKIQPAKLEDSAVYLCASSLELAGMDTQYFGPGTRLTVL.

This chain connects TRBV11-1 to TRBJ2-3; TRBD2 agrees at 8 bases. This CDR3 region has 15 residues. Germline V gives CDR1 SGHAT, CDR2 FQDESV (reference sequence). With 5 bases clipped from V and 4 bases from J, the junction kept 8 bases outside the gene matches. In nucleotides, the CDR3 is TGTGCCAGCAGCGGTCGGGGGGGGCCCCCAGATACGCAGTATTTT. Its translation: CASSGRGGPPDTQYF.

The chain links TRBV5-7 to TRBJ2-6; D possibly corresponds to TRBD1 (5 bases). TRBV5-7 is identified as an open reading frame with a role that is uncertain. The CDR3 contains 16 residues. V was trimmed by 4 bases and J by 1 base, leaving 12 bases between them. Here the CDR3 reads CASSLRGASGANVLTF. The CDR3 nucleotides are TGTGCCAGCAGCCTAAGGGGTGCTTCTGGGGCCAACGTCCTGACTTTC.